A selection of T cell receptor beta chains follows, all from one sample in a study of blood T cells in healthy people across ages. A single record per CDR3 protein comes from TCRdb applying MiXCR to the 5' RACE reads. This table holds 850,000 to 950,000 distinct CDR3 sequences, about 30% found once. The sample comprised blood. The receptor set was obtained from a woman of 80 years or more in good health. Both conserved end residues are part of each CDR3. The D gene is left open where the match is weak. Expanded clones are given a class, and other clones once, few, many or no size at all.

size	J	D	V	DNA	CDR3
few	TRBJ2-1	TRBD2	TRBV7-2	TGTGCCAGCAGCTCAACTAGCGGGAGGAATGAGCAGTTCTTC	CASSSTSGRNEQFF
many	TRBJ2-6	.	TRBV4-1	TGCGCCAGCAGCCAAATAGGGGGCTCTGGGGCCAACGTCCTGACTTTC	CASSQIGGSGANVLTF
.	TRBJ2-3	.	TRBV10-2	TGCGCCAGCAGTGGAAAGGGCACCTCCACAGATACGCAGTATTTT	CASSGKGTSTDTQYF
many	TRBJ2-2	TRBD2	TRBV6-1	TGTGCCAGCAGTGGGACTAGTTCAGGGGAGCTGTTTTTT	CASSGTSSGELFF
many	TRBJ2-3	TRBD2	TRBV7-2	TGTGCCAGCAGCTCGCGGGGGGGCGGCACAGATACGCAGTATTTT	CASSSRGGGTDTQYF
.	TRBJ2-5	.	TRBV27	TGTGCCAGCAGTTTAGTTTCAAACAATGAGCAGTACTTC	CASSLVSNNEQYF
many	TRBJ1-2	TRBD1	TRBV7-9	TGTGCCAGCAGCCGGGGACAGTCCCCTAACTATGGCTACACCTTC	CASSRGQSPNYGYTF
.	TRBJ2-6	.	TRBV5-1	TGCGCCAGCAGCTTCCAGCAGGCGGGGGCCAACGTCCTGACTTTC	CASSFQQAGANVLTF
.	TRBJ2-3	TRBD2	TRBV11-2	TGTGCCAGCAGCTTGGGGGACTACAGATCCGATACGCAGTATTTT	CASSLGDYRSDTQYF
many	TRBJ2-4	.	TRBV20-1	TGCAGTGCCCTAGCAGGGACCGTAGCCAAAAACATTCAGTACTTC	CSALAGTVAKNIQYF
.	TRBJ1-6	TRBD1	TRBV27	TGTGCCAGCGGGACAGGGTCCTATAATTCACCCCTCCACTTT	CASGTGSYNSPLHF
many	TRBJ1-2	.	TRBV7-9	TGTGCCAGCAGCTTGGGGGGGCGTAACTATGGCTACACCTTC	CASSLGGRNYGYTF
many	TRBJ2-1	.	TRBV6-2/TRBV6-3	TGTGCCAGCACTAAAGCTGGGAGCTCCTACAATGAGCAGTTCTTC	CASTKAGSSYNEQFF
many	TRBJ2-5	.	TRBV6-1	TGTGCCAGCAGCCTGGACTGGCCATACGGAGAGACCCAGTACTTC	CASSLDWPYGETQYF
.	TRBJ2-3	TRBD2	TRBV12-3/TRBV12-4	TGTGCCAGCTTAACCGGGGGGACTAGCGCAGATACGCAGTATTTT	CASLTGGTSADTQYF
.	TRBJ2-1	.	TRBV6-9	TGTGCCAGCAGTTATCCGGGGGCCCCCCTTAGGGCCGCCTACAATGAGCAGTTCTTC	CASSYPGAPLRAAYNEQFF
many	TRBJ2-5	.	TRBV20-1	TGCAGTGCTAGAGATGGGCTAGGTAGGACCCAGTACTTC	CSARDGLGRTQYF
few	TRBJ1-4	.	TRBV20-1	TGCAGTGCTCCGGACGGTGCAACTAATGAAAAACTGTTTTTT	CSAPDGATNEKLFF
.	TRBJ2-7	TRBD1	TRBV7-2	TGTGCCAGCAGCGTGACGGGACAGGGATACGAGCAGTACTTC	CASSVTGQGYEQYF
.	TRBJ1-2	TRBD1	TRBV6-2/TRBV6-3	TGTGCCAGCGAGAGGGGACAGGGGTACTCTGGCTACACCTTC	CASERGQGYSGYTF
.	TRBJ2-7	TRBD2	TRBV6-2/TRBV6-3	TGTGCCAGCAGTTACCCCTTAGCGGGGGTCGACAATGAGCAGTACTTC	CASSYPLAGVDNEQYF
many	TRBJ2-5	.	TRBV21-1	TGTGCCAGCAGCTTTCAGGGGCTCCCCCGGGAGACCCAGTACTTC	CASSFQGLPRETQYF
.	TRBJ2-2	.	TRBV20-1	TGCAGTGCTCAAACGCAGGGGTCTTGGAACACCGGGGAGCTGTTTTTT	CSAQTQGSWNTGELFF
few	TRBJ1-5	.	TRBV5-5	TGTGCCAGCAGTCTCTTCGGAGGGCCTAACAATCAGCCCCAGCATTTT	CASSLFGGPNNQPQHF
.	TRBJ2-5	TRBD2	TRBV20-1	TGCAGTGCTATGACCTATAGCGGGGGATACCAAGAGACCCAGTACTTC	CSAMTYSGGYQETQYF
.	TRBJ1-1	.	TRBV28	TGTGCCAGCGCTGGAAACACTGAAGCTTTCTTT	CASAGNTEAFF
.	TRBJ2-3	TRBD2	TRBV2	TGTGCCAGCCTAGTCTCTAGCGGGGGGAGCACAGATACGCAGTATTTT	CASLVSSGGSTDTQYF
few	TRBJ1-2	.	TRBV18	TGTGCCAGCTCACCGAACAGGGCTAACTATGGCTACACCTTC	CASSPNRANYGYTF
many	TRBJ1-2	.	TRBV5-1	TGCGCCAGCAGCTCGAGCTGGGGAGCTAACTATGGCTACACCTTC	CASSSSWGANYGYTF
few	TRBJ1-2	.	TRBV6-2/TRBV6-3	TGTGCCAGCAGTCTTATTAGAGAAGGCTACACCTTC	CASSLIREGYTF
.	TRBJ2-5	.	TRBV7-7	TGTGCTAGCAGCTTAGGTCCGGGGTACCAAGAGACCCAGTACTTC	CASSLGPGYQETQYF
.	TRBJ1-5	TRBD1	TRBV19	TGTGCCAGTAGTGGAGAAAGGGGGCTCAATCAGCCCCAGCATTTT	CASSGERGLNQPQHF
.	TRBJ1-5	.	TRBV6-1	TGTGCCAGCAGTGAAGTCCGCCCGGGTCAGCCCCAGCATTTT	CASSEVRPGQPQHF
few	TRBJ2-5	.	TRBV2	TGTGCCAGCAGCCGAAGCGGGCCCAGGGGAGAGACCCAGTACTTC	CASSRSGPRGETQYF
many	TRBJ1-6	.	TRBV7-2	TGTGCCAGCAGCTTAGCTGGGAGGGATAATTCACCCCTCCACTTT	CASSLAGRDNSPLHF
.	TRBJ2-5	.	TRBV2	TGTGCCAGCACGGATCAGGAGACCCAGTACTTC	CASTDQETQYF
.	TRBJ2-1	TRBD1	TRBV19	TGTGCCAGCCAACGCGATTTTCCGGGACAGGGTACCAATGAGCAGTTCTTC	CASQRDFPGQGTNEQFF
many	TRBJ1-1	TRBD1	TRBV20-1	TGCAGTGCCGACAGGGGGCTTGACACTGAAGCTTTCTTT	CSADRGLDTEAFF
.	TRBJ2-1	.	TRBV4-1	TGCGCCAGCAGCCCGAGGGAGAGGGGGGAGCAGTTCTTC	CASSPRERGEQFF
few	TRBJ1-1	.	TRBV2	TGTGCCAGCAGTGTAGGAAAGAACACTGAAGCTTTCTTT	CASSVGKNTEAFF
many	TRBJ1-1	TRBD1	TRBV7-9	TGTGCCAGCAGCCCCACCGGGAGGGGGCGGCGAAACACTGAAGCTTTCTTT	CASSPTGRGRRNTEAFF
.	TRBJ2-1	.	TRBV20-1	TGCAGTGCTAGAGCAACTAGGAGTTTCAATGAGCAGTTCTTC	CSARATRSFNEQFF
many	TRBJ1-1	.	TRBV20-1	TGCAGTGCCGCTGGTAGGGGCACTGAAGCTTTCTTT	CSAAGRGTEAFF
.	TRBJ1-4	.	TRBV7-2	TGTGCCTGCAGCTTAACGGGGTTTCGGGAAAAACTGTTTTTT	CACSLTGFREKLFF
.	TRBJ2-2	TRBD2	TRBV7-4	TGTGCCAGCAGCCGAGCGGGGGAAACCACCGGGGAGCTGTTTTTT	CASSRAGETTGELFF